The sequence of this T cell receptor (beta chain) was determined in a study of neurological immune-mediated disorders. Germline CDR1 and CDR2: SQVTM and ANQGSEA. The CDR3 consists of 15 residues. J gave up 8 bases and V 5 bases, and 13 bases lay outside the gene matches. There are many counts of this clonotype. Its antigen is currently unknown. The study, taken as a whole, reports: The multiple sclerosis repertoire cluster had no clinical or MRI feature associated with it. None of the CDR3 amino acid sequences of expanded clones were shared across subjects, and this suggested private repertoires in all groups.

MiXCR, applied by TCRdb to the 5' RACE reads, yields one record per CDR3 protein. The sample contains about 71,000 distinct CDR3 sequences, roughly 4.3% of which appear only once. V gene TRBV29-1 combines with J gene TRBJ1-4, with 8 bases that match TRBD1. Sequencing input: PBMCs. The receptor was derived from a man under 40 with multiple sclerosis. The CDR3 region has the DNA TGCAGCGTTTCAGTGGCAGGGGGCGCCTCCGAAAAACTGTTTTTT. Residues: CSVSVAGGASEKLFF.